Detailed here is one T cell receptor (beta chain). Its target is not known. The data stem from a study of cytomegalovirus exposure and HLA in healthy donors. Whole-study findings and limits: Later analysis showed TCR association rates varying by HLA locus, highest for DRB1 and lowest for HLA-C. The likely origin of a cluster of highly shared sequence variants was a sequencing artifact.

Amplification used 60 Vbeta primers and 13 Jbeta primers. The repertoire was sequenced with immunoSEQ multiplex PCR; TCRdb's copy has only in-frame clones and lacks some. This sample has under 250,000 clones; 70% to 85% occur once, and the top ten carry 1.5% to 2%. Germline-derived CDR1 and CDR2 are SEHNR and FQNEAQ (reference sequence). Trimming shortened V by 5 bases and J by 4 bases, and 11 bases separated the two germline ends. The CDR3 runs to 14 residues. The clonotype originates from a man over 45 in good health and CMV-seronegative. Sequenced material: PBMCs. The chain links TRBV7-9 to TRBJ2-2; a possible D gene is TRBD2 (5 bases). The CDR3 here is CASSPSGVTGELFF. CDR3 bases: TGTGCCAGCAGCCCCAGCGGAGTCACCGGGGAGCTGTTTTTT.